The entry below describes one T cell receptor (beta chain). This sample stems from a study of T cell responses to AZD1222 COVID-19 vaccine. Sequencing used immunoSEQ multiplex PCR; TCRdb keeps in-frame clones, though not all of them. The sample has under 80,000 clones, 87% seen once. Source: peripheral blood, taken 28 days after the second AZD1222 dose. This TCR was recovered from an adult who received the AZD1222 COVID-19 vaccine.

In DNA, the CDR3 is TGTGCCAGTAGTACCTCCGCCGGGACAATAAAGACCCTCTCCTACGAGCAGTACTTC. It codes for CASSTSAGTIKTLSYEQYF. This rearrangement joins TRBV19 to TRBJ2-7; the D gene is possibly TRBD1 (6 bases). The CDR3 is made up of 19 amino acids. Between the trimmed V and J ends, which lost 4 bases and 0 bases, there was a span of 25 bases. Per the germline V gene, CDR1 is LNHDA and CDR2 is SQIVND (reference sequence).